Following are 5 T cell receptor beta chains from one sample sequenced in a study of regulatory T cells in long-lasting Graves disease. The time point: persistent/refractory GD, antithyroid drugs over 5 years with positive TRAb. There was RNA extracted from PBMCs, and the TCR library was made from it. Arm-PCR of CDR3 regions and iRepertoire HTBI primers were the basis on which TCR beta libraries were built. TCRdb re-called the multiplex PCR reads through MiXCR, storing one row per CDR3 protein. This table has 450,000 or so distinct CDR3 sequences, around a fifth appearing once. The source material was peripheral blood mononuclear cells (PBMCs), sampled when the disease was refractory, from a patient treated with antithyroid drugs. Receptors originate from a female donor with Graves disease.

This clonotype was counted only a few times. Since the CDR3 does not end with the conserved phenylalanine or tryptophan, this likely comes from a read error. The chain combines TRBV28 with TRBJ1-5; the D gene is possibly TRBD1 (5 bases). This CDR3 spans 14 amino acids. V gave up 5 bases and J gave up 11 bases, with 19 bases separating them. Germline V CDR1 and CDR2: MDHEN, SYDVKM. In DNA, the CDR3 is TGTGCCAGCAGTAGCGAAGGGGCCATTGGGGCCCAGCATCTT. Its translation is CASSSEGAIGAQHL.

This clonotype appeared many times. The gene calls are TRBV6-2 or TRBV6-3 and TRBJ1-1, with 7 bases aligning to TRBD1. CDR1 is MNHEY and CDR2 is SVGEGT in the germline V gene. The CDR3 runs 12 residues. J gave up 8 bases and V 7 bases, and 7 bases lay outside the gene matches. Here the CDR3 reads CASKETGQEAFF. CDR3 coding DNA: TGTGCCAGCAAGGAGACAGGGCAAGAAGCTTTCTTT.

This clonotype has ten or more counts. The rearrangement uses TRBV12-3 or TRBV12-4 and TRBJ1-1, with D possibly matching TRBD1 (6 bases). The CDR3 is made up of 20 amino acids. With 2 bases removed from V and 1 base from J, the gap between germline ends came to 26 bases. The CDR3 DNA is TGTGCCAGCAGTTTAATGTTTAGCGGGACACTGTTAACGAGGAACACTGAAGCTTTCTTT. Translating gives CASSLMFSGTLLTRNTEAFF.

This clonotype was seen many times. The chain has TRBV28 and TRBJ2-4; 7 positions agree with TRBD1. CDR3 length equals 14 residues. V gave up 2 bases and J gave up 6 bases; unmatched junction bases: 4. From germline, CDR1 is MDHEN and CDR2 SYDVKM. CDR3 DNA sequence: TGTGCCAGCAGTTTAGGGGACAGATTAAACATTCAGTACTTC. This sequence encodes CASSLGDRLNIQYF.

This rearrangement joins TRBV9 to TRBJ2-7; D gene ambiguous. With 0 bases removed from V and 3 bases from J, the gap between germline ends came to 13 bases. CDR1 SGDLS and CDR2 YYNGEE come from the germline V gene. The CDR3 loop spans 15 amino acids. The CDR3 nucleotides are TGTGCCAGCAGCGTAGCTACGGACCCTTTCTACGAGCAGTACTTC. It is translated as CASSVATDPFYEQYF.